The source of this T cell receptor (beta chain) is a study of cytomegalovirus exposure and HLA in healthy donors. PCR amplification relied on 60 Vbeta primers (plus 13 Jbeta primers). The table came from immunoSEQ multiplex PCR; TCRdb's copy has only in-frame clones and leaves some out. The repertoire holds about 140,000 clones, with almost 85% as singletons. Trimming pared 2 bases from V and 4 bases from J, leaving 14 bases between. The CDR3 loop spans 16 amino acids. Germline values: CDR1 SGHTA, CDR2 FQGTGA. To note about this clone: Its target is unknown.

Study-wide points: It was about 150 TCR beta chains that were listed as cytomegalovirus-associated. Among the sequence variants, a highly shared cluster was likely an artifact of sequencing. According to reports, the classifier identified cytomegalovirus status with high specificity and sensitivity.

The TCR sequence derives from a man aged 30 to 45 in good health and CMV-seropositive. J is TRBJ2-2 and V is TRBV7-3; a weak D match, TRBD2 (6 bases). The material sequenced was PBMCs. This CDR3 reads CASSLVSGEGTGELFF. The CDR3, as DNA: TGTGCCAGCAGCTTAGTATCGGGAGAAGGCACCGGGGAGCTGTTTTTT.